This T cell receptor (beta chain) was sequenced in a study of T cells after yellow fever vaccination. Germline V gives CDR1 SGHTA, CDR2 FQGTGA. The CDR3 runs to 16 residues. Trimming cost V 5 bases and J 0 bases; bases outside gene matches: 6. TCR cDNA, made by 5'RACE template switching, carried an added universal primer site and UMIs. TCRdb independently ran MiXCR on the 5' RACE reads; one entry per CDR3 protein. The repertoire includes approximately 250,000 distinct CDR3 sequences, more than 6.5% of them detected once, and 0.8% to 1.2% sits in the top ten. This clonotype was seen more than once but under ten times. The antigen is not known. General study findings and limits: Abundant clonotypes from the bulk population could have been carried over as contaminants into FACS-sorted repertoires.

This TCR was sampled from a man under 40 who received the YFV17D yellow fever vaccine. The genes are TRBV7-3 and TRBJ2-1, with 8 bases identical to TRBD2. The specimen was CD4+ T cells sorted from PBMCs, collected on the day of the yellow fever booster vaccination. The CDR3 coding sequence is TGTGCCAGCAGCGAGAACAGCGGGAGCTCCTACAATGAGCAGTTCTTC. Translating it yields CASSENSGSSYNEQFF.